The present entry profiles one TCR beta chain with its context. Antigen unknown. The entry originates in a study of siplizumab effects on memory and regulatory T cells. Study observations and caveats: Naive-or-memory phenotypes were unassignable for roughly 80-97% of proliferating CD4+ or CD8+ clones.

The study assayed around 9 x 10^4 TCR templates per sample. The repertoire was sequenced with immunoSEQ multiplex PCR; TCRdb's copy has only in-frame clones and lacks some. Among fewer than 65,000 clones listed, about 93% were seen once. Per the germline V gene, CDR1 is LNHDA and CDR2 is SQIVND (reference sequence). The CDR3 loop spans 14 amino acids. V shed 6 bases and J shed 1 base, with 11 bases lying between them. This chain connects TRBV19 to TRBJ2-3; perhaps TRBD1 as D (6 bases). Sequences were obtained from CD8+ T cells sorted from blood. The receptor comes from a human donor in good health. CDR3 sequence reads: CASRQGGGTDTQYF. CDR3 in DNA: TGTGCCAGTAGACAGGGTGGGGGCACAGATACGCAGTATTTT.